The clone carrying this TCR beta chain is medium-sized within its sample. This specimen belongs to a study of preoperative IRX-2 immunotherapy in early breast cancer. Specified treatment: preoperative locoregional IRX-2 cytokine immunotherapy. This phase Ib study tested locoregional IRX-2 cytokine immunotherapy given before surgery. Germline-derived CDR1 and CDR2 are MNHGY and SAAAGT. The CDR3 extends over 15 amino acids. Trimming removed 5 bases from V and 2 bases from J; junction bases left unmatched: 3. Using immunoSEQ multiplex PCR, the repertoire was profiled, and TCRdb retains in-frame clones only, with some absent. The profile shows roughly 5,600 clones, 73% of them singletons.

The genes are TRBV6-8 and TRBJ2-2; TRBD1 matches at 9 bases. The source was tumor tissue, collected before IRX-2 immunotherapy. This TCR derives from a human donor with breast cancer. CDR3 protein: CASSQQGANTGELFF. The CDR3 region has the DNA TGTGCCAGCAGTCAACAGGGGGCCAACACCGGGGAGCTGTTTTTT.